The entry below describes one TCR beta chain. The antigen is undetermined. The data originate from a study of graft-versus-host responses after intestinal transplantation. Study background: Recipients uniformly received anti-thymocyte globulin induction, followed by tacrolimus and steroids for two to four years. Findings of the study overall: When patients had graft-donor T cell macrochimerism, their allografts held high graft-versus-host to host-versus-graft clonal ratios. Peak circulating GvH clone levels were associated with early post-transplant HvG declines. Analysis identified GvH clones in recipient marrow, with some appearing first in ileum or blood.

Deletions cut 3 bases from V and 2 bases from J, with 8 bases between. The germline V gene has CDR1 LGHNT and CDR2 FRNRAP. The CDR3 runs 13 residues. Generated by immunoSEQ multiplex PCR, the TCRdb table keeps only in-frame clones and is missing some. This sample has some 130,000 clones, with approximately 92% found just once. This sequence joins TRBV12-5 and TRBJ2-7; D possibly corresponds to TRBD1 (5 bases). Sequences were derived from unstimulated CD4+ T cells sorted from spleen or lymph node cells, sampled before intestinal transplant. The clonotype comes from a human donor who received an intestinal transplant. The DNA for the CDR3 is TGTGCTAGTGGTTTAGACAGTCCCTACGAGCAGTACTTC. This encodes CASGLDSPYEQYF.